The clone carrying this T cell receptor beta chain turned up a few times. Its antigen is unknown. The data stem from a study of vaccination and CD4 T cells after COVID-19. In the study overall: Post-COVID samples had a sampling time that fell a median approximately 93 days after diagnosis (range 35 to 161). Findings and limits, study-wide: The study sampled relatively few convalescent patients and omitted early post-infection timepoints.

Oncomine TCR Beta short-read sequencing was applied to DNA from cultured CD4+ T cells. TCRdb analysed the PCR reads with MiXCR anew, one entry per CDR3 protein. The sample contains about 3,000 distinct CDR3 sequences, 22% of which appear only once. Treatment of the sample: approximately nine-day PBMC culture with coronavirus spike peptide pools or control peptides (ViraFEST assay). Every positive PCR date fell between March and December 2020, earlier than the US Alpha, Beta and Delta variants. The sample consisted of CD4+ T cells from blood, cultured in vitro. The clonotype originates from a human donor who had recovered from COVID-19.

The CDR3 is CASSPLMESREGGYTF. The CDR3 nucleotides are TGTGCCAGCAGTCCTCTTATGGAGTCCAGGGAGGGTGGCTACACCTTC. The J gene is TRBJ1-2, the V gene TRBV12-3 or TRBV12-4; D might be TRBD1 (5 bases). CDR3 size: 16 residues. Trimming removed 5 bases from V and 7 bases from J, with 23 bases in between.